These 10 T cell receptor beta chains share one sample of origin, sequenced in a study of OX40 agonist ivuxolimab in advanced cancers. Clones were read by immunoSEQ multiplex PCR, and TCRdb kept only the in-frame ones, dropping some. The table records tens of thousands of clones, more than 75% of them present only once. The sample in question was CD4+ or CD8+ T cells sorted from blood, obtained in a trial of the OX40 agonist ivuxolimab. Receptors were obtained from an adult with an advanced solid tumor such as melanoma, head and neck, liver or kidney cancer.

The V gene is TRBV11-2, the J gene TRBJ1-1; D remains unclear. The germline V and J ends were trimmed by 5 bases and 1 base, with 11 bases remaining between them. The CDR3 is 14 amino acids. Germline V gives CDR1 SGHAT, CDR2 FQNNGV. CDR3 sequence: CASSEHPGNTEAFF. CDR3 nucleotide sequence: TGTGCCAGCAGCGAACATCCGGGGAACACTGAAGCTTTCTTT.

V is TRBV20-1 and J is TRBJ2-7; D uncertain. CDR1 DFQATT and CDR2 SNEGSKA come from the germline V gene (reference sequence). V lost 2 bases and J 4 bases, leaving 6 bases between the germline ends. This CDR3 has 11 amino acids. The CDR3 nucleotides are TGCAGTGCTAGAAGTGGGTACGAGCAGTACTTC. Translation: CSARSGYEQYF.

The chain employs TRBV6-5 and TRBJ1-5; D is possibly TRBD1 (5 bases). From germline, CDR1 is MNHEY and CDR2 SVGAGI. Trimming stripped 0 bases from V and 4 bases from J, with 7 bases between. The CDR3 runs 14 residues. The CDR3 nucleotides are TGTGCCAGCAGTTACTCGGGGGGGAATCAGCCCCAGCATTTT. It translates to CASSYSGGNQPQHF.

The chain uses TRBV28 and TRBJ1-5, with a weak D call TRBD1 (5 bases). CDR3 size: 15 residues. Germline V lookup: CDR1 MDHEN, CDR2 SYDVKM. The V gene lost 5 bases and the J gene lost 3 bases, with 14 bases spanning the gap. CDR3 in DNA: TGTGCCAGCAGTCGAGAACAGGTCCCCAATCAGCCCCAGCATTTT. Amino acid sequence: CASSREQVPNQPQHF.

This clone showed up just a few times. V gene TRBV9 combines with J gene TRBJ2-2; D not resolved. Per germline, CDR1 SGDLS and CDR2 YYNGEE. The germline V and J ends were trimmed by 0 bases and 4 bases, with 4 bases remaining between them. This CDR3 comprises 13 residues. The CDR3 sequence: CASSVVVTGELFF. DNA for the CDR3: TGTGCCAGCAGCGTAGTTGTCACCGGGGAGCTGTTTTTT.

The chain is built from TRBV6-6 and TRBJ2-3; the D gene is possibly TRBD2 (5 bases). Germline-derived CDR1 and CDR2 are MNHNY and SVGAGI (reference sequence). The germline V and J ends were trimmed by 2 bases and 2 bases, with 11 bases remaining between them. The CDR3 is 15 amino acids. CDR3 nucleotides: TGTGCCAGCAGTTACGCCCGGAGGACCACAGATACGCAGTATTTT. Encoded protein: CASSYARRTTDTQYF.

In its sample, this clone was seen once. The CDR3 reads CASSIVGTGNMNTEAFF. CDR3 nucleotides: TGTGCCAGTAGTATAGTGGGGACAGGGAACATGAACACTGAAGCTTTCTTT. This sequence joins TRBV19 and TRBJ1-1, with 9 bases identical to TRBD1. CDR3 length: 17 residues. CDR1 and CDR2 from the germline V gene are LNHDA and SQIVND (reference sequence). V lost 1 base and J lost 0; bases outside the gene matches: 6. The full variable domain, completed using reference TRBV19 and TRBJ1-1, is DGGITQSPKYLFRKEGQNVTLSCEQNLNHDAMYWYRQDPGQGLRLIYYSQIVNDFQKGDIAEGYSVSREKKESFPLTVTSAQKNPTAFYLCASSIVGTGNMNTEAFFGQGTRLTVV.

This chain joins TRBV18 and TRBJ1-2; possible D gene TRBD1, 6 bases. The CDR3 is 16 residues long. Trimming pared 2 bases from V and 0 bases from J, leaving 13 bases between. In germline, CDR1 is KGHSH, CDR2 LQKENI. CDR3 amino acids: CASSPAGDRTNYGYTF. DNA for the CDR3: TGTGCCAGCTCACCAGCAGGGGACCGCACTAACTATGGCTACACCTTC.

The genes are TRBV30 and TRBJ2-5; D may correspond to TRBD1 or TRBD2 (6 bases each). The germline V gene encodes CDR1 GTSNPN and CDR2 SVGIG (reference sequence). Trimming removed 2 bases at V and 1 base at J, with 14 bases between. The CDR3 loop spans 15 amino acids. In nucleotides, the CDR3 is TGTGCCTGGAGTAACGTGGGGGGCGGCCAAGAGACCCAGTACTTC. Amino acid sequence: CAWSNVGGGQETQYF.

V is TRBV4-1 and J is TRBJ2-7; 7 bases map to TRBD1. With 4 bases clipped from V and 2 bases from J, the junction kept 8 bases outside the gene matches. The CDR3 consists of 15 residues. CDR1 is MGHRA, CDR2 YSYEKL, per germline. CDR3 loop: CASSLNRQGAYEQYF. As DNA, the CDR3 is TGCGCCAGCAGCCTGAACCGACAGGGTGCCTACGAGCAGTACTTC.